This TCR beta chain was found in a study of blood T cells in healthy people across ages. The CDR3 has 14 residues. The germline CDR1 and CDR2 sequences are SGHTA and FQGNSA. V lost 5 bases, J lost 12 bases, and 19 bases lay in between. Notes on the study in general: Significant beta diversity loss was already apparent by age approximately 38, declining roughly linearly. Because sorting was not performed, PBMCs prevented conclusive naive versus antigen-experienced comparison.

Primers used in a second PCR of about 7 to 12 cycles were a sample-barcoded 5' primer and a J-beta primer mix. TCRdb re-analysed the 5' RACE reads in MiXCR, keeping a single row per CDR3 protein. The sample has 850,000 to 950,000 distinct CDR3 sequences; 25% to 30% are singletons. With regard to this clonotype: Its target is unknown.

Source material: blood. The receptor's source is a woman older than 75 in good health. This chain uses TRBV7-2 with TRBJ1-4; maybe TRBD1 (5 bases). The CDR3 DNA follows: TGTGCCAGCAGCCCCGATCTAGGGGAACGTCAACTGTTTTTT. Its protein is CASSPDLGERQLFF.